This T cell receptor (beta chain) emerged from a study of T cell clones after liver transplantation. Per germline, CDR1 MDHEN and CDR2 SYDVKM. This CDR3 is built from 16 residues. Trimming removed 4 bases from V and 1 base from J; junction bases left unmatched: 6. This clone showed up just once. Measured with immunoSEQ multiplex PCR; TCRdb has only the in-frame clones, and not every one. This sample has roughly 57,000 clones, with 71% found just once. The sequence was obtained from a human donor who received a liver transplant. The chain is built from TRBV28 and TRBJ2-5; 10 bases agree with TRBD1. Source: CD4+ T cells from blood, taken before liver transplant. CDR3 protein: CASSSLGQGTQETQYF. The CDR3 nucleotides read TGTGCCAGCAGTTCTCTGGGACAGGGGACCCAAGAGACCCAGTACTTC.